The rows below give T cell receptor beta chains drawn from one sample of a study of molecular identifiers for immune sequencing clone quantification. MiXCR, run by TCRdb on the PCR reads, gives a single entry per CDR3 protein. Counted here are around 470,000 distinct CDR3 sequences, approximately 25% occurring once; the ten biggest clones make up under 0.8%. The specimen sequenced was naive CD8+ T cells from blood, with Jurkat cell RNA spiked in. The receptors shown here come from a human donor in good health. Some libraries in this study had Jurkat cell RNA spiked in. Each CDR3 is given with its conserved first and last residue. Fields, in order: clone size, D gene, J gene, V gene, CDR3 DNA, CDR3 protein. D genes are given only for firm matches. Clone sizes are given selectively: once, few, many, or a class where the clone is expanded.

size: .; D: .; J: TRBJ2-5; V: TRBV29-1; DNA: TGCAGCGTTGAATTATGGGAAGGGGGAGAGACCCAGTACTTC; CDR3: CSVELWEGGETQYF
size: many; D: TRBD2; J: TRBJ2-7; V: TRBV7-3; DNA: TGTGCCAGCAGCTTTGCGGGAGGCTACGAGCAGTACTTC; CDR3: CASSFAGGYEQYF
size: .; D: .; J: TRBJ2-6; V: TRBV27; DNA: TGTGCCAGCAAGGGGGGAGGTGGGGCCAACGTCCTGACTTTC; CDR3: CASKGGGGANVLTF
size: many; D: .; J: TRBJ1-5; V: TRBV27; DNA: TGTGCCAGCAGTAGTACCCCTCGGAACTTAAATAGGGGGCCCCAGCATTTT; CDR3: CASSSTPRNLNRGPQHF
size: many; D: TRBD2; J: TRBJ2-3; V: TRBV7-9; DNA: TGTGCCAGCAGCTACGACCCCCTAGCGGGGGGCACAGATACGCAGTATTTT; CDR3: CASSYDPLAGGTDTQYF
size: many; D: TRBD1; J: TRBJ1-5; V: TRBV27; DNA: TGTGCCAGCAGTTTACAGGGGGCCAATCAGCCCCAGCATTTT; CDR3: CASSLQGANQPQHF
size: few; D: .; J: TRBJ2-4; V: TRBV5-3; DNA: TGTGCCAGCAGCTTGGCAGGTAGCCAAGAAAACATTCAGTACTTC; CDR3: CASSLAGSQENIQYF
size: .; D: .; J: TRBJ1-5; V: TRBV6-9; DNA: TGTGCCAGCAGTTATTGGGTTCTAGGGTGCAATCAGCCCCAGCATTTT; CDR3: CASSYWVLGCNQPQHF
size: .; D: TRBD1; J: TRBJ2-7; V: TRBV7-9; DNA: TGTGCCAGCAGCCACGGGGGGACAGGGACTATCTACGAGCAGTACTTC; CDR3: CASSHGGTGTIYEQYF
size: .; D: .; J: TRBJ2-1; V: TRBV19; DNA: TGTGCCAGTAGTATTCTCCTCTACAATGAGCAGTTCTTC; CDR3: CASSILLYNEQFF
size: many; D: TRBD2; J: TRBJ2-5; V: TRBV10-2; DNA: TGCGCCAGCAGTGAGTCGGTCCAGCGGGGGCATCAAGAGACCCAGTACTTC; CDR3: CASSESVQRGHQETQYF
size: many; D: .; J: TRBJ1-6; V: TRBV28; DNA: TGTGCCAGCAGTTTCAGTGGGGGGCGGCCCTATAATTCACCCCTCCACTTT; CDR3: CASSFSGGRPYNSPLHF
size: .; D: .; J: TRBJ2-3; V: TRBV4-3; DNA: TGCGCCAGCAGCCAAGTTACTAGCAATTCAGATACGCAGTATTTT; CDR3: CASSQVTSNSDTQYF
size: many; D: .; J: TRBJ2-5; V: TRBV29-1; DNA: TGCAGCGTTGGAGACAGTCTCCAAGAGACCCAGTACTTC; CDR3: CSVGDSLQETQYF
size: .; D: TRBD1; J: TRBJ2-1; V: TRBV28; DNA: TGTGCCAGCAGTAGACAGGGCCCCTACAATGAGCAGTTCTTC; CDR3: CASSRQGPYNEQFF
size: few; D: .; J: TRBJ2-3; V: TRBV27; DNA: TGTGCCAGCAGTTCCTTAGCGGTATTGAGCACAGATACGCAGTATTTT; CDR3: CASSSLAVLSTDTQYF
size: .; D: .; J: TRBJ2-2; V: TRBV12-3/TRBV12-4; DNA: TGTGCCAGCAGTTTCTCCCTGCCCTGGCGAGGTGGGACCGGGGAGCTGTTTTTT; CDR3: CASSFSLPWRGGTGELFF
size: few; D: .; J: TRBJ2-5; V: TRBV13; DNA: TGTGCCAGCAGCTATTACCACCAAGAGACCCAGTACTTC; CDR3: CASSYYHQETQYF
size: .; D: .; J: TRBJ2-2; V: TRBV19; DNA: TGTGCCAGTAGTTCCGGGACATGGAACACCGGGGAGCTGTTTTTT; CDR3: CASSSGTWNTGELFF
size: few; D: .; J: TRBJ2-7; V: TRBV5-1; DNA: TGCGCCAGCAGCTACGCAGGGGGGGAGTTCGAGCAGTACTTC; CDR3: CASSYAGGEFEQYF
size: .; D: TRBD2; J: TRBJ2-7; V: TRBV28; DNA: TGTGCCAGCAAGGGCAGGCTAGCGGGACCTCGACCCTACGAGCAGTACTTC; CDR3: CASKGRLAGPRPYEQYF
size: few; D: .; J: TRBJ1-4; V: TRBV5-4; DNA: TGTGCCAGCAGCTTGTTCGGCTATAATGAAAAACTGTTTTTT; CDR3: CASSLFGYNEKLFF
size: .; D: .; J: TRBJ2-2; V: TRBV10-2; DNA: TGCGCCAGCAAGGAGGGCATGACCGGGGAGCTGTTTTTT; CDR3: CASKEGMTGELFF
size: .; D: TRBD2; J: TRBJ2-3; V: TRBV20-1; DNA: TGCAGTGCTAGAGTGGGAGGGCCCGCAGGTACGCAGTATTTT; CDR3: CSARVGGPAGTQYF
size: .; D: .; J: TRBJ1-1; V: TRBV2; DNA: TGTGCCAGCAGTGAAATGGGACTGGGGGAGCTGGGGAACACTGAAGCTTTCTTT; CDR3: CASSEMGLGELGNTEAFF
size: few; D: .; J: TRBJ2-6; V: TRBV4-3; DNA: TGCGCCAGCAGCCAAGATAGATGGGTAACTGGGGCCAACGTCCTGACTTTC; CDR3: CASSQDRWVTGANVLTF
size: .; D: TRBD1; J: TRBJ2-1; V: TRBV9; DNA: TGTGCCAGCAGCGTAAACCCCGACAGGGTCCGGTTGAATGAGCAGTTCTTC; CDR3: CASSVNPDRVRLNEQFF
size: once; D: .; J: TRBJ1-1; V: TRBV30; DNA: TGTGCCTGTTTACAGGCCGTGAACACTGAAGCTTTCTTT; CDR3: CACLQAVNTEAFF
size: many; D: .; J: TRBJ2-7; V: TRBV6-5; DNA: TGTGCCAGCAGTTACCCCGGACCTGTTGGGGAGCAGTACTTC; CDR3: CASSYPGPVGEQYF
size: .; D: TRBD2; J: TRBJ2-7; V: TRBV11-3; DNA: TGTGCCAGCAGTATGGGGACTAGCGGGAGCTACGAGCAGTACTTC; CDR3: CASSMGTSGSYEQYF
size: .; D: .; J: TRBJ2-7; V: TRBV29-1; DNA: TGCAGCGCGGAGAGACGGGATGGGTCCTACGAGCAGTACTTC; CDR3: CSAERRDGSYEQYF
size: .; D: .; J: TRBJ2-7; V: TRBV4-3; DNA: TGCGCCAGCAGCCAAGACGCGTATTCCTCCTACGAGCAGTACTTC; CDR3: CASSQDAYSSYEQYF
size: many; D: .; J: TRBJ2-3; V: TRBV20-1; DNA: TGCAGTGCTAGAGAGAGGTTTGCGGCCACAGATACGCAGTATTTT; CDR3: CSARERFAATDTQYF
size: .; D: TRBD1; J: TRBJ1-4; V: TRBV9; DNA: TGTGCCAGCAGCCCAGGGGGGGCAACTAATGAAAAACTGTTTTTT; CDR3: CASSPGGATNEKLFF
size: few; D: TRBD2; J: TRBJ2-1; V: TRBV14; DNA: TGTGCCAGCAGCCAAGAACTAGCGGGAGTAAATGAGCAGTTCTTC; CDR3: CASSQELAGVNEQFF
size: many; D: .; J: TRBJ2-2; V: TRBV7-9; DNA: TGTGCCAGCAGCTTAGGTCCGACTTCGAACACCGGGGAGCTGTTTTTT; CDR3: CASSLGPTSNTGELFF
size: .; D: TRBD1; J: TRBJ1-1; V: TRBV19; DNA: TGTGCCAGTAGTGAGCAGGGGGCATTTTTCACTGAAGCTTTCTTT; CDR3: CASSEQGAFFTEAFF
size: .; D: .; J: TRBJ1-5; V: TRBV12-3/TRBV12-4; DNA: TGTGCCAGCAGTTTAATGGTCGACCGGAACCAGCCCCAGCATTTT; CDR3: CASSLMVDRNQPQHF
size: few; D: .; J: TRBJ2-5; V: TRBV24-1; DNA: TGTGCCACCAGTGAAGGGGAGACCCAGTACTTC; CDR3: CATSEGETQYF
size: few; D: .; J: TRBJ2-6; V: TRBV4-3; DNA: TGCGCCAGCAGCCAAGATTGGGGGTATATGGACTCAAGCGGGGCCAACGTCCTGACTTTC; CDR3: CASSQDWGYMDSSGANVLTF